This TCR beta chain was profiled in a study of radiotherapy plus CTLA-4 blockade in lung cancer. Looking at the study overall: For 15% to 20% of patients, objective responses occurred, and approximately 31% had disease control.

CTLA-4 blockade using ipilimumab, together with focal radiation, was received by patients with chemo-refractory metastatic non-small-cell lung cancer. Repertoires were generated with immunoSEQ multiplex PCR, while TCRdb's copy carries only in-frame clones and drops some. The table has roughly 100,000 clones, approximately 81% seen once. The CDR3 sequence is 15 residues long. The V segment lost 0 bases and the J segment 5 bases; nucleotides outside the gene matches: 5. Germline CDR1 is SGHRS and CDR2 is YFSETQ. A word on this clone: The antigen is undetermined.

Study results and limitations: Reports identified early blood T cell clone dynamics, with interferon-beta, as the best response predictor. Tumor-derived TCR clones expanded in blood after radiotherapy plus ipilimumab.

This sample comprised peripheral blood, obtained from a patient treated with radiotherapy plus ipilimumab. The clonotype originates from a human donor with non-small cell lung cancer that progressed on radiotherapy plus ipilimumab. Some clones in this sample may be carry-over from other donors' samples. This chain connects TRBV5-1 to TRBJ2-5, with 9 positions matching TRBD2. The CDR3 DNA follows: TGCGCCAGCAGCTTGGGCCTAGCGGGGTTTGAGACCCAGTACTTC. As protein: CASSLGLAGFETQYF.